This T cell receptor beta chain originates from a study of CD8+ T cells in alopecia areata. In the study overall: Treatment of the treated patients consisted of oral tofacitinib, 5 to 10 mg twice daily. Overall study findings and caveats: Alopecia totalis/universalis scalp especially showed more expanded CD8+ clones than normal scalp. When scalp samples are sequenced, resident alphabeta T cells of normal skin are also captured.

This clone was seen once. Its antigen remains unidentified. RNA extraction and reverse transcription yielded cDNA as sequencing template. Here immunoSEQ multiplex PCR was the method, and the copy in TCRdb shows in-frame clones only, minus some. The sample lists approximately 210,000 clones; roughly three fifths were seen once. Regarding treatment: oral pan-JAK inhibitor, 5-10 mg twice daily. This CDR3 is built from 15 residues. Germline lookup yields CDR1 SGHNT and CDR2 YYREEE (reference sequence). The ends lost 5 bases at V and 7 bases at J; junction bases unmatched: 10. Specimen: CD4+ T cells sorted from blood, collected at week 44, from a patient treated with tofacitinib. The sequence came from a human donor with alopecia areata. This sequence joins TRBV5-4 and TRBJ1-1; 11 bases map to TRBD1. The DNA of the CDR3 is TGTGCCAGCAGTTCAGGACAGGGGGCAAGGAGTGAAGCTTTCTTT. As protein: CASSSGQGARSEAFF.